The source of this T cell receptor beta chain is a study of cytomegalovirus exposure and HLA in healthy donors. Study findings and constraints: Per published accounts, TCR beta sequences correctly predicted the HLA-A and HLA-B alleles of most subjects. Associated with HLA alleles at 0.05 false discovery rate in a later analysis were approximately 17,000 TCR beta sequences. A later analysis appeared to link common viral pathogens to several of the most significant clusters. TCR beta V segments were, for the most part, productive about 87% or about 30% of the time in an earlier analysis.

Remarks on this clone: Its antigen remains unknown.

Primers: 60 Vbeta forward and 13 Jbeta reverse. Sequencing used immunoSEQ multiplex PCR; TCRdb keeps in-frame clones, though not all of them. The repertoire has about 110,000 clones, around 81% of them found once; the top ten carry around 2.1%. The CDR3 is 17 amino acids. Per the germline V gene, CDR1 is SGDLS and CDR2 is YYNGEE. V gave up 5 bases and J gave up 2 bases; unmatched junction bases: 10. The source of this sequence is a woman in her 30s in good health and CMV-seronegative. Material for sequencing was PBMCs. The chain joins TRBV9 to TRBJ1-2, with 12 bases fitting TRBD1. In nucleotides, the CDR3 is TGTGCCAGCAGTGGACCGGGACAGGGGGCGCAAAACTATGGCTACACCTTC. Encoded protein: CASSGPGQGAQNYGYTF.